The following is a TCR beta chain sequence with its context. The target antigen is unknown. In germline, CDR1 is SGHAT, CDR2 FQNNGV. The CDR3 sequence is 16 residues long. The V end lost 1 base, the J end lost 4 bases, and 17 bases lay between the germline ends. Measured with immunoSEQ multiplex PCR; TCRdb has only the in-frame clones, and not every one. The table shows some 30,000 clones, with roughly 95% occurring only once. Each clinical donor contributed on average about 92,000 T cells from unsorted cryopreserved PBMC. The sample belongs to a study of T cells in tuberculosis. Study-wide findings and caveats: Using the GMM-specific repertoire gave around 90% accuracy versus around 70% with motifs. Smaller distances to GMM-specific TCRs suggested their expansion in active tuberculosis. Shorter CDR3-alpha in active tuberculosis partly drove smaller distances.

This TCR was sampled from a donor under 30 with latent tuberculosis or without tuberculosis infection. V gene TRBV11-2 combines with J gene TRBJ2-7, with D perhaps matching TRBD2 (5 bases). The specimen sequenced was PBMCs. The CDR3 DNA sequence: TGTGCCAGCAGCTTAGGAGGTGGAGCCGGAGGATACGAGCAGTACTTC. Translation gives CASSLGGGAGGYEQYF.